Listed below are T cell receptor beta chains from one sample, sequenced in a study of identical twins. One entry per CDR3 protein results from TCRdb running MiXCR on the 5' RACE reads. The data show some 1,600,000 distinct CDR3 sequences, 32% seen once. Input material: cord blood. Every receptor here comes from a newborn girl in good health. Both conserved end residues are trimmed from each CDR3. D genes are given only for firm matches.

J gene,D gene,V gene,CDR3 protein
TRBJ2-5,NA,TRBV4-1,ASSQAPSGQETQY
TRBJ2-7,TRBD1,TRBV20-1,SASRDRISYEQY
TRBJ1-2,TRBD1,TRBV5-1,ASSLARQGYYGYT
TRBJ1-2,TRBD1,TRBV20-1,SARDSDREVYGYT
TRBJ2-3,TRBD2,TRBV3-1,TSGLAGPTDTQY
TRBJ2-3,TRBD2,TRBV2,ASSEGSGGPIGTDTQY
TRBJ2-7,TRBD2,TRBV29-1,SVGRDRYSYEQY
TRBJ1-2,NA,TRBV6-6,ASSYSKRDTNYGYT
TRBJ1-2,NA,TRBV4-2,ASSQGGIYGYT
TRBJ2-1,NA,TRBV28,ASSSPGQWAGASSYNEQF
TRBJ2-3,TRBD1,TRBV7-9,ASSSTGGETDTQY
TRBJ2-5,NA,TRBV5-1,TSSFEETQY
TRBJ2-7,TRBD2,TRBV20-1,SATTSGRVYEQY
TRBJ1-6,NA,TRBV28,AISPGTAIPRDSPLH
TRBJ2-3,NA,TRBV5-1,ASSSRQGGDTQY
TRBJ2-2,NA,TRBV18,ASSPIVGGANTGELF
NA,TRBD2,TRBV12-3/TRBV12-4,ASSPLAGKGYNEQY
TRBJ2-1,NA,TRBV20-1,SATANPGGEQF
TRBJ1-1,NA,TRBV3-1,ASSQERPGLNTEAF
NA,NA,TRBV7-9,ASSLMTSEQY
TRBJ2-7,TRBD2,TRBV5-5,ASSLAAGGLYEQY
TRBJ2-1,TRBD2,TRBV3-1,ASSQEMLGRPGGNEQF
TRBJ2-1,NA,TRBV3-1,ASSTSTTPEQF
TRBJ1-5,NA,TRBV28,ASSFAEFNQPQH
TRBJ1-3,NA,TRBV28,ASSRDPSGNTIY
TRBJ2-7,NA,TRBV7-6,ASSLGAQSESYEQY
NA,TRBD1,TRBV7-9,ASSQDRGYYNEQY
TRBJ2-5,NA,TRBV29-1,SVDTGLQETQY
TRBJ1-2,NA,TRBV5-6,VSSLSYGYT
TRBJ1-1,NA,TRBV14,ASTIGAEAF
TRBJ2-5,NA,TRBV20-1,SATPGPLETQY
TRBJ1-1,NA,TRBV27,ASSFRGGSMAF
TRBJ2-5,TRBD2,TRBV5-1,ASSASGSHNEQY
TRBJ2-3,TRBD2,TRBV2,ASKAGVNPDTQY
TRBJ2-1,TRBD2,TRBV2,ASSRSGSRIYNEQF
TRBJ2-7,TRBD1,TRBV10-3,AISEGQGTYEQY
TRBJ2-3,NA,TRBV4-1,AGSQGRLGGSADTQY
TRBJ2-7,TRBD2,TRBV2,ASSARAGSYEQY
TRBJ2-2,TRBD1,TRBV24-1,ATSDPGTGIGELF
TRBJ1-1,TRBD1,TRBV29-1,SVVQGGDTEAF
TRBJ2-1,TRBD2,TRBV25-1,ASSECRLAPPSYNEQF
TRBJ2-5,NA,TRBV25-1,ASSDGTNRQETQY
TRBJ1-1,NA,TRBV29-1,SVNQGWTEAF
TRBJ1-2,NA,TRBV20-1,SARDARESYT
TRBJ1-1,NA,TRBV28,VSSWNSNTEAF
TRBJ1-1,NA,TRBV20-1,SAHRTWAEAF
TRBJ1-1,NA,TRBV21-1,ASSKLQRMNTEAF
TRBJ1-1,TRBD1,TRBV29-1,SVVPLERGRTEAF
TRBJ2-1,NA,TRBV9,ASSVRANSYNEQF
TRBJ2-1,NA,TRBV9,ASSVQTHNEQF
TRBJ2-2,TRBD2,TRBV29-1,SVARAGERTGELF
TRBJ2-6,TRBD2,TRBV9,ASSVDPRRGTSQIGANVLT
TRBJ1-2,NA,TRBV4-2,ASSQDWTRGGYT